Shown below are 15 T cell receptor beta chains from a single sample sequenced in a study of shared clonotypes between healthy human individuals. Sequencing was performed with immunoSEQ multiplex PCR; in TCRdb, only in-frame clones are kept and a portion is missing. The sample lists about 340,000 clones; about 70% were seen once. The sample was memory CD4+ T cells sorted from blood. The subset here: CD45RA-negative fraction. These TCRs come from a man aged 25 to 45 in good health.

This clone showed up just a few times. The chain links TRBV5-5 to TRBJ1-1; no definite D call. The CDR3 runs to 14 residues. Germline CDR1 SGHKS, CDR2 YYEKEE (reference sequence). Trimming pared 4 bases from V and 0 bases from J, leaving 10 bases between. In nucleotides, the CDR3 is TGTGCCAGCAGCGTCAGGTTTATGAACACTGAAGCTTTCTTT. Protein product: CASSVRFMNTEAFF.

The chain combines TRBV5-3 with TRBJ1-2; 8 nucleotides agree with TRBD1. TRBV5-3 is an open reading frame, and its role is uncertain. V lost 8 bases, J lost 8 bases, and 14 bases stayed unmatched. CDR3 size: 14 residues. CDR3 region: CASSLNQGAGGYTF. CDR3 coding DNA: TGTGCCAGCAGCCTCAACCAGGGGGCTGGCGGCTACACCTTC.

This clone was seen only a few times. CDR3 protein: CASSEWTGGSYEQYF. For the CDR3, the DNA is TGTGCCAGCAGTGAATGGACAGGGGGTAGCTACGAGCAGTACTTC. V is TRBV2 and J is TRBJ2-7; TRBD1 aligns across 10 bases. The CDR3 is 15 amino acids. Germline assignment: CDR1 SNHLY and CDR2 FYNNEI. V lost 2 bases and J lost 3; bases outside the gene matches: 4. Looking up the rest from reference TRBV2 and TRBJ2-7 gives the full variable domain: EPEVTQTPSHQVTQMGQEVILRCVPISNHLYFYWYRQILGQKVEFLVSFYNNEISEKSEIFDDQFSVERPDGSNFTLKIRSTKLEDSAMYFCASSEWTGGSYEQYFGPGTRLTVT.

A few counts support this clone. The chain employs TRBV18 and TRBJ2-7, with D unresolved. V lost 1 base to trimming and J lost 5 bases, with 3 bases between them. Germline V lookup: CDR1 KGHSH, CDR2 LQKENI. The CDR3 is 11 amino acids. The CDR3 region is CASSPLDEQYF. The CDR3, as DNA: TGTGCCAGCTCACCACTCGACGAGCAGTACTTC.

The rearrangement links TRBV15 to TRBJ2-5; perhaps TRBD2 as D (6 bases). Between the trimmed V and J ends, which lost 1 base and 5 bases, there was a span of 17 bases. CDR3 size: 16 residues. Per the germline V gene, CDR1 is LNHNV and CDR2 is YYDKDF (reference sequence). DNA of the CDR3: TGTGCCACCAGCAGAGGGCATAGCGGAGGGGAGGAGACCCAGTACTTC. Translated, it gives CATSRGHSGGEETQYF.

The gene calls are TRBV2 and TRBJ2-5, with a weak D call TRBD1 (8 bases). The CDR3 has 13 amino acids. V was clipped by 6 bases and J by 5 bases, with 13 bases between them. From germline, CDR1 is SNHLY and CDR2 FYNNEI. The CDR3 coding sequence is TGTGCCAGCAGGGACAGGGAGGGGGAGACCCAGTACTTC. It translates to CASRDREGETQYF.

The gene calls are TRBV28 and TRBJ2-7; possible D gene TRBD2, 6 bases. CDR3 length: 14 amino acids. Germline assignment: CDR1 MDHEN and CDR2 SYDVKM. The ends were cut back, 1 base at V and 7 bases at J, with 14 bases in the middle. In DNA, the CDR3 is TGTGCCAGCAGTTTATTAGACGGGACTCGAGAGCAGTACTTC. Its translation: CASSLLDGTREQYF.

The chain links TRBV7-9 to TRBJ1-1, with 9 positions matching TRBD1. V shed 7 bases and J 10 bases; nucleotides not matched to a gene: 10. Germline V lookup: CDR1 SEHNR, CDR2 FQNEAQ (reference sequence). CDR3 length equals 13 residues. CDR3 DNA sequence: TGTGCCAGCATGGGACAGGGTCAGTTCCGAGCTTTCTTT. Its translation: CASMGQGQFRAFF.

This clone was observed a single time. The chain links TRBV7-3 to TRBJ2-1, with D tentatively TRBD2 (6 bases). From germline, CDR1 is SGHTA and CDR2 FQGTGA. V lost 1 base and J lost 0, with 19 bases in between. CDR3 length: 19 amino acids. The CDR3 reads CASSLNKIGGSSSYNEQFF. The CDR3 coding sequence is TGTGCCAGCAGCTTAAACAAAATCGGGGGTTCGAGCTCCTACAATGAGCAGTTCTTC. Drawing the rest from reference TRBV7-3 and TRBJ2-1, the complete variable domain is GAGVSQTPSNKVTEKGKYVELRCDPISGHTALYWYRQSLGQGPEFLIYFQGTGAADDSGLPNDRFFAVRPEGSVSTLKIQRTERGDSAVYLCASSLNKIGGSSSYNEQFFGPGTRLTVL.

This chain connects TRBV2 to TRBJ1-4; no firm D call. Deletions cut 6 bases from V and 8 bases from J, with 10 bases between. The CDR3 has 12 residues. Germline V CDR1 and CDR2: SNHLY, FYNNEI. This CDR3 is CASSIGREKLFF. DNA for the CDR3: TGTGCCAGCAGCATAGGACGGGAAAAACTGTTTTTT.

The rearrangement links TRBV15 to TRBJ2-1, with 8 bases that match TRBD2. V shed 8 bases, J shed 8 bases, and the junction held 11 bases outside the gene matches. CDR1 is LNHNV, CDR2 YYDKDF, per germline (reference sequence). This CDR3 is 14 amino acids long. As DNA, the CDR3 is TGTGCCACCCGGAGGACTAGCATATTCGATGAGCAGTTCTTC. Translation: CATRRTSIFDEQFF. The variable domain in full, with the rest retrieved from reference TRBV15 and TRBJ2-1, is DAMVIQNPRYQVTQFGKPVTLSCSQTLNHNVMYWYQQKSSQAPKLLFHYYDKDFNNEADTPDNFQSRRPNTSFCFLDIRSPGLGDTAMYLCATRRTSIFDEQFFGPGTRLTVL.

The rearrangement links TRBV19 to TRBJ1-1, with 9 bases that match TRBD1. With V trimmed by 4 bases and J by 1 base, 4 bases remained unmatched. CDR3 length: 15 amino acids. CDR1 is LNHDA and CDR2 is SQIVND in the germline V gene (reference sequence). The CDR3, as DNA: TGTGCCAGTAGTAAACAGGGGGCTTGGAACACTGAAGCTTTCTTT. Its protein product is CASSKQGAWNTEAFF.

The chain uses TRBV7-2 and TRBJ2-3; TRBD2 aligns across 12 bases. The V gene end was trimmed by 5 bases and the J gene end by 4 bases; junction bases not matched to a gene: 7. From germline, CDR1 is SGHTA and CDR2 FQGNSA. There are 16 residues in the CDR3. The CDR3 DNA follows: TGTGCCAGCAGCAAGACTAGCGGGAGAAGTGCAGATACGCAGTATTTT. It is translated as CASSKTSGRSADTQYF.

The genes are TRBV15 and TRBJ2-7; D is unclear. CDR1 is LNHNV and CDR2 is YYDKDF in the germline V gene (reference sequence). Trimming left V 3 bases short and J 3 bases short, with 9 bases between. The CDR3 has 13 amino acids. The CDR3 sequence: CATSRELGYEQYF. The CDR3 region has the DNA TGTGCCACCAGCAGGGAATTAGGCTACGAGCAGTACTTC.

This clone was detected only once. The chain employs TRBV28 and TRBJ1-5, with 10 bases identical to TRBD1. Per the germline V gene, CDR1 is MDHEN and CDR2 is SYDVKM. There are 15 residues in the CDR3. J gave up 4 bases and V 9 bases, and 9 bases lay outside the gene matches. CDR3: CASNTGTGANQPQHF. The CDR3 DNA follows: TGTGCCAGTAATACCGGGACAGGGGCTAATCAGCCCCAGCATTTT. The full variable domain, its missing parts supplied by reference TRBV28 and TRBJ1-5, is DVKVTQSSRYLVKRTGEKVFLECVQDMDHENMFWYRQDPGLGLRLIYFSYDVKMKEKGDIPEGYSVSREKKERFSLILESASTNQTSMYLCASNTGTGANQPQHFGDGTRLSIL.